In its sample, the clone carrying this T cell receptor (beta chain) ranks as medium-sized. The antigen remains undetermined. Cocultured for over five days at 37°C were the mixed lymphocyte reaction cells. This sample is part of a study of siplizumab effects on memory and regulatory T cells. General study results and limits: Apparently more diverse than memory cells, naive T cells also seemed major alloresponse contributors. Of the alloreactive clones, only a minor fraction mapped to unstimulated subsets. For siplizumab cultures, the suppressive function of their proliferating Tregs was not confirmed.

This CDR3 is 13 amino acids long. J was trimmed by 5 bases and V by 4 bases; bases with no gene match: 4. In germline, CDR1 is SNHLY, CDR2 FYNNEI. Assay used: immunoSEQ multiplex PCR; TCRdb lists only in-frame clones, some missing. This sample has 15,000 to 20,000 clones; around half occur once, and the top ten carry 4% to 6%. This clonotype was obtained from a human donor in good health; the cells came from an allogeneic mixed lymphocyte reaction. The sample taken for sequencing was CFSE-low (dividing) CD4+ T cells sorted from an allogeneic mixed lymphocyte reaction. The J gene is TRBJ1-1, the V gene TRBV2; TRBD1 agrees at 7 bases. CDR3 nucleotides: TGTGCCAGCAGTGGACAGGGTGGGACTGAAGCTTTCTTT. Encoded protein: CASSGQGGTEAFF.